This TCR beta chain appears in the sequencing data of a study of T cell responses to AZD1222 COVID-19 vaccine. About the research overall: Analyses pooled second doses at about 4 or about 12 weeks.

Findings and limits, study-wide: No repertoire was sampled before or during the peak T cell response, only after it. At baseline, just 6 or 7 AZD1222 recipients tested seropositive. White British donors predominated, females outnumbered males, and clonal diversity was possibly underestimated.

The method was immunoSEQ multiplex PCR; TCRdb's version includes in-frame clones alone and lacks a portion of them. Here the sample spans about 110,000 clones, 88% being singletons. Comments on this clone: The antigen is undetermined.

The germline V gene encodes CDR1 SGDLS and CDR2 YYNGEE. J gave up 2 bases and V 4 bases, and 10 bases lay outside the gene matches. The CDR3 consists of 16 residues. The chain joins TRBV9 to TRBJ2-3; 7 bases agree with TRBD2. The clonotype comes from an adult in good health. Sequenced material: peripheral blood, taken on day 0 of AZD1222 vaccination. CDR3 loop: CASSLGGAGPTDTQYF. The CDR3 bases are TGTGCCAGCAGCCTCGGAGGAGCGGGACCCACAGATACGCAGTATTTT. Combining the CDR3 with reference TRBV9 and TRBJ2-3 gives the whole variable domain DSGVTQTPKHLITATGQRVTLRCSPRSGDLSVYWYQQSLDQGLQFLIQYYNGEERAKGNILERFSAQQFPDLHSELNLSSLELGDSALYFCASSLGGAGPTDTQYFGPGTRLTVL.